This TCR beta chain was found in a study of T-cell reconstitution after alpha-beta-depleted transplantation in children. Study-wide points: As was reported, about two months after transplant, alpha-beta T cells came from several hundred expanded graft clones. Newly generated T cells supplied most T-cell counts and diversity one year post-transplant. Where some patients showed high TCRbeta diversity at day 60, it came from recipient T cells and thymic progenitors that had survived.

Concerning this clonotype: Its target is unknown.

The TCRbeta library incorporated unique molecular identifiers. A single record per CDR3 protein comes from TCRdb applying MiXCR to the PCR reads. The table lists approximately 980,000 distinct CDR3 sequences, 25% to 30% of them singletons. The CDR3 runs 14 residues. Germline V gene data show CDR1 as DFQATT and CDR2 as SNEGSKA (reference sequence). Trimming took 2 bases from V and 3 from J; bases not matched to a gene: 4. The material was PBMCs, mostly from graft donor cells, obtained 360 days after TCRalphabeta/CD19-depleted stem cell transplant. The sequence was obtained from a boy younger than two who had a stem cell transplant for SCID, so the T cells may come from the graft donor. This sequence joins TRBV20-1 and TRBJ2-1, with TRBD1 matching 7 bases. The CDR3 DNA follows: TGCAGTGCTAGAAAGGACAGGAACTACAATGAGCAGTTCTTC. Residues: CSARKDRNYNEQFF.